These T cell receptor beta chains were read from a single sample in a study of T cells expressing NK-cell markers. TCRdb re-called the 5' RACE reads, yielding one record per CDR3 amino acid sequence without DNA. The sample has about 180,000 distinct CDR3 sequences; the top ten hold 20%. The sample was blood T cells: a sorted CD56 or NKG2C T cell subset, CD4+ or CD8+ T cells, or bulk PBMC T cells (not recorded which). The receptors were sampled from a man aged 18-75 years in good health. The CDR3 runs from the conserved cysteine through the conserved F or W.

TRBV4-2	TRBJ2-7	17	CASSQEGPGQGSYEQYF
TRBV28	TRBJ1-5	15	CASSSWGASNQPQHF
TRBV15	TRBJ2-5	15	CATSRGSGVRETQYF
TRBV6-5	TRBJ2-7	17	CASSYDVTGGNSYEQYF
TRBV27	TRBJ1-1	17	CASSSYRGGITNTEAFF
TRBV3-1	TRBJ2-1	16	CASSQVSGGAMGEQFF
TRBV28	TRBJ2-5	18	CASSHRGLAGVAMETQYF
TRBV9	TRBJ1-5	12	CASSATNQPQHF
TRBV20-1	TRBJ1-6	12	CALSSYNSPLHF
TRBV10-3	TRBJ2-2	13	CAISDSVTGELFF
TRBV5-5	TRBJ1-5	15	CASSLSGTEVQPQHF
TRBV7-2	TRBJ2-1	17	CASSGTSGTLSYNEQFF
TRBV3-1	TRBJ2-2	15	CASSLRQGRDGELFF
TRBV5-6	TRBJ2-5	14	CASSNDRGWETQYF
TRBV4-1	TRBJ2-7	15	CASSQDGQGGYEQYF
TRBV4-1	TRBJ1-5	18	CASSQVVSSGGSNQPQHF
TRBV7-9	TRBJ1-1	16	CASSIAGTGFDTEAFF
TRBV13	TRBJ2-1	16	CASSRRLAGDNNEQFF
TRBV5-6	TRBJ2-3	15	CASSLWVTSTDTQYF
TRBV3-1	TRBJ2-3	16	CASSAPSAGVTDTQYF
TRBV20-1	TRBJ2-7	11	CSATLLYEQYF
TRBV7-9	TRBJ1-5	15	CASSSDRVSNQPQHF